A selection of T cell receptor beta chains follows, all from one sample in a study of blood T cell repertoires in COVID-19. Assay used: immunoSEQ multiplex PCR; TCRdb lists only in-frame clones, some missing. The sample shows about 120,000 clones, around 78% of them seen only once. The sequencing sample was made of peripheral blood. These receptors all come from a man in his 70s with acute or convalescent COVID-19. Each CDR3 is given with its conserved first and last residue. Each record gives: CDR3 protein, J gene, V gene, clone size. The size field is filled for only some rows; it gives once, few, many or a size class.

cdr3_aa: CASSSTGAYEQYF; j_call: TRBJ2-7; v_call: TRBV5-1; clone_size: .
cdr3_aa: CASSPRQGRESPLHF; j_call: TRBJ1-6; v_call: TRBV5-4; clone_size: .
cdr3_aa: CASSLWATDTQYF; j_call: TRBJ2-3; v_call: TRBV5-4; clone_size: few
cdr3_aa: CASSLGQGWPTGELFF; j_call: TRBJ2-2; v_call: TRBV7-3; clone_size: few
cdr3_aa: CASSPSGGGVRETQYF; j_call: TRBJ2-5; v_call: TRBV2; clone_size: .
cdr3_aa: CASSVLMGANVLTF; j_call: TRBJ2-6; v_call: TRBV9; clone_size: .
cdr3_aa: CASKEVVEQYF; j_call: TRBJ2-7; v_call: TRBV2; clone_size: .
cdr3_aa: CASSEVLNSPLHF; j_call: TRBJ1-6; v_call: TRBV2; clone_size: once
cdr3_aa: CASRPDSPHQPQHF; j_call: TRBJ1-5; v_call: TRBV5-1; clone_size: .
cdr3_aa: CASTWTGNPQPQHF; j_call: TRBJ1-5; v_call: TRBV2; clone_size: .
cdr3_aa: CASSISGVSGNTIYF; j_call: TRBJ1-3; v_call: TRBV9; clone_size: .
cdr3_aa: CASSDGRWETQYF; j_call: TRBJ2-5; v_call: TRBV4-1; clone_size: .
cdr3_aa: CASSYLTGASEQYF; j_call: TRBJ2-7; v_call: TRBV6-2/TRBV6-3; clone_size: .
cdr3_aa: CASSQEGGGWNEQFF; j_call: TRBJ2-1; v_call: TRBV3-1/TRBV3-2; clone_size: .
cdr3_aa: CASSQDHQGESPLHF; j_call: TRBJ1-6; v_call: TRBV3-1/TRBV3-2; clone_size: .
cdr3_aa: CASSQDRGQFTAVDTEAFF; j_call: TRBJ1-1; v_call: TRBV3-1/TRBV3-2; clone_size: once
cdr3_aa: CASSPLGGGSSYNEQFF; j_call: TRBJ2-1; v_call: TRBV28; clone_size: .
cdr3_aa: CASSRTSGGGYEQYF; j_call: TRBJ2-7; v_call: TRBV7-2; clone_size: few
cdr3_aa: CASSSPWGGRDYEQYF; j_call: TRBJ2-7; v_call: TRBV27; clone_size: few
cdr3_aa: CASSLGGSEQYF; j_call: TRBJ2-7; v_call: TRBV5-1; clone_size: .
cdr3_aa: CASSPDRGGNQPQHF; j_call: TRBJ1-5; v_call: TRBV16; clone_size: .
cdr3_aa: CASSRGQHYGYTF; j_call: TRBJ1-2; v_call: TRBV12-3/TRBV12-4; clone_size: .
cdr3_aa: CASRFGQLNTEAFF; j_call: TRBJ1-1; v_call: TRBV5-1; clone_size: .
cdr3_aa: CASSSGTGTFQPQHF; j_call: TRBJ1-5; v_call: TRBV27; clone_size: .
cdr3_aa: CASSPRLAGGRETQYF; j_call: TRBJ2-5; v_call: TRBV18; clone_size: .
cdr3_aa: CACLGTGNYGYTF; j_call: TRBJ1-2; v_call: TRBV30; clone_size: .
cdr3_aa: CASSPPLPGQGFVALSGTEAFF; j_call: TRBJ1-1; v_call: TRBV6-6; clone_size: once
cdr3_aa: CASRFSQSSNQPQHF; j_call: TRBJ1-5; v_call: TRBV7-2; clone_size: .
cdr3_aa: CASSSPPDRGREDTQYF; j_call: TRBJ2-3; v_call: TRBV5-4; clone_size: once
cdr3_aa: CASSQQGVSGNTIYF; j_call: TRBJ1-3; v_call: TRBV4-3; clone_size: .
cdr3_aa: CASSPGTGGNSPLHF; j_call: TRBJ1-6; v_call: TRBV7-3; clone_size: .
cdr3_aa: CASSFDRGYEQYF; j_call: TRBJ2-7; v_call: TRBV7-2; clone_size: .
cdr3_aa: CASSLLGDHEQYF; j_call: TRBJ2-7; v_call: TRBV12-3/TRBV12-4; clone_size: .